The clone carrying this T cell receptor (beta chain) was detected a few times. This CDR3 spans 12 amino acids. The germline CDR1 and CDR2 sequences are SGHRS and YFSETQ. Trimming cost V 0 bases and J 10 bases, with 10 bases left between them. This sample is drawn from a study of blood T cell repertoires in COVID-19. Clones were read by immunoSEQ multiplex PCR, and TCRdb kept only the in-frame ones, dropping some. The sample records roughly 120,000 clones, 86% being singletons. Sequencing used peripheral blood. This sequence joins TRBV5-1 and TRBJ1-1; TRBD1 might be the D (5 bases). This receptor was obtained from a human donor in a cohort sampled during active COVID-19. The CDR3 loop is CASSLVGEVAFF. In nucleotides, the CDR3 is TGCGCCAGCAGCTTGGTGGGGGAGGTAGCTTTCTTT.